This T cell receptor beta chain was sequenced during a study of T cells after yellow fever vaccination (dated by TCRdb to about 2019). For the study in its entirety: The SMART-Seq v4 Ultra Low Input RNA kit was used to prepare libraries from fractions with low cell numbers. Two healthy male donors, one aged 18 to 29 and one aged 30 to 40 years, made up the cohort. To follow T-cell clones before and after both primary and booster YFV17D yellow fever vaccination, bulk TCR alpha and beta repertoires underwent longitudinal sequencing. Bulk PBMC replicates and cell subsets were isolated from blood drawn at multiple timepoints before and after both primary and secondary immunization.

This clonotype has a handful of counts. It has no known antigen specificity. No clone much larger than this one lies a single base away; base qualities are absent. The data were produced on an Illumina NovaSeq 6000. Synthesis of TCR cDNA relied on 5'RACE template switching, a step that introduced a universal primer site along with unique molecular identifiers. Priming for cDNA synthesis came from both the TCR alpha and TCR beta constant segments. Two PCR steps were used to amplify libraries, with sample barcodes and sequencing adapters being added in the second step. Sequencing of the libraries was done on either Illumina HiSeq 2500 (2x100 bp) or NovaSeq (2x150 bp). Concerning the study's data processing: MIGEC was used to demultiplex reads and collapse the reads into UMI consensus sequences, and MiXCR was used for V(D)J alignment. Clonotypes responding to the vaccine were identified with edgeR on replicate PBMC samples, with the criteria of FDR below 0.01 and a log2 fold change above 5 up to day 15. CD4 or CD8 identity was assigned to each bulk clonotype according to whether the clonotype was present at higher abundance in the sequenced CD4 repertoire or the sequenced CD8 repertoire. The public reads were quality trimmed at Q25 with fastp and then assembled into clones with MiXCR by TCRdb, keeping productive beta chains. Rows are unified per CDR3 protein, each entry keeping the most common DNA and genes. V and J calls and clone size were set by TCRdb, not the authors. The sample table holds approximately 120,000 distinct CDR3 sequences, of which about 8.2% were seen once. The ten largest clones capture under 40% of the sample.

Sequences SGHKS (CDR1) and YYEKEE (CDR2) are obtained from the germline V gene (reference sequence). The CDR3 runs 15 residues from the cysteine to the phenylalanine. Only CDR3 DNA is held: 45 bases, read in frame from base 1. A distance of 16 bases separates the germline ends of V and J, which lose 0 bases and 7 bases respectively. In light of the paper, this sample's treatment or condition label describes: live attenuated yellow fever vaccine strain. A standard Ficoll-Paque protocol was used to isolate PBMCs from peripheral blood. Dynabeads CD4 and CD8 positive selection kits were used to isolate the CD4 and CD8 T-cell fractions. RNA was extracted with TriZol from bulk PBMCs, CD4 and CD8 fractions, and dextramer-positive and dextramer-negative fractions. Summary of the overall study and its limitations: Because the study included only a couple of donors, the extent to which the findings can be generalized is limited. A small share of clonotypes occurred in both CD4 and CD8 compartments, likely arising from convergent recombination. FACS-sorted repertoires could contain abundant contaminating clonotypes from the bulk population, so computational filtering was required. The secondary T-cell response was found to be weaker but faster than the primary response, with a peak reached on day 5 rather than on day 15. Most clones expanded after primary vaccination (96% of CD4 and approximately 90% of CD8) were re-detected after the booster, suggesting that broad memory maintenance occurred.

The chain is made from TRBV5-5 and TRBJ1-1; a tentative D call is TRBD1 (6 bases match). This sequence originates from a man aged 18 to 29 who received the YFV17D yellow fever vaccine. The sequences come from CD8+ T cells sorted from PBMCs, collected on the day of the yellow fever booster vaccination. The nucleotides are TGTGCCAGCAGCTTGGTGGTGGGGGCCTGGGGTGAAGCTTTCTTT. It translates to CASSLVVGAWGEAFF.